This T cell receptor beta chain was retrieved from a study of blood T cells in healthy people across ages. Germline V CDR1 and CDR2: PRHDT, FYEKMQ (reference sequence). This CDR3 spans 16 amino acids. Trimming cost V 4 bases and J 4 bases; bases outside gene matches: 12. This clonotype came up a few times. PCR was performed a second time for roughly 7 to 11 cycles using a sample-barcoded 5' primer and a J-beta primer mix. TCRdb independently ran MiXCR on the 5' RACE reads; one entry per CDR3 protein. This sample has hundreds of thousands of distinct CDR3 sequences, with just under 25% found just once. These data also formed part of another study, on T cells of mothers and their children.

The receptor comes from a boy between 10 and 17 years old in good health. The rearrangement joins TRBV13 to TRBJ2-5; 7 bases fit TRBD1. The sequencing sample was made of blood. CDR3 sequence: CASSYTQGTGGETQYF. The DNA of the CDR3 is TGTGCCAGCAGCTATACACAGGGGACGGGCGGAGAGACCCAGTACTTC.